These T cell receptor beta chains were read from a single sample in a study of shared clonotypes between healthy human individuals. TCRdb's table, derived via immunoSEQ multiplex PCR, lists solely in-frame clones and lacks some. The repertoire has hundreds of thousands of clones, under 80% of them found once; the top ten carry about 1.8%. The sample comprised memory CD4+ T cells sorted from blood. The origin of the receptors is a woman in her twenties or thirties in good health. The CDR3 runs from the conserved cysteine through the conserved F or W. The order of the fields is CDR3 length, J gene, D gene, clone size, V gene, CDR3 protein, CDR3 DNA. A D gene is named only where the DNA matches it firmly. Not every row has a clone size; where given, it reads once, few, many or a size class.

15,TRBJ1-2,TRBD1,.,TRBV5-1,CASSQWTGDNYGYTF,TGCGCCAGCAGCCAATGGACAGGGGACAACTATGGCTACACCTTC
13,TRBJ1-2,.,.,TRBV7-9,CASSSRGLYGYTF,TGTGCCAGCAGCTCCCGGGGGCTCTATGGCTACACCTTC
16,TRBJ1-3,.,few,TRBV6-6,CASSYGDSESGNTIYF,TGTGCCAGCAGTTATGGCGACAGTGAGTCTGGAAACACCATATATTTT
17,TRBJ1-3,.,.,TRBV10-3,CAISESQSHKGGNTIYF,TGTGCCATCAGTGAGTCACAGTCCCATAAGGGGGGAAACACCATATATTTT
14,TRBJ2-7,.,.,TRBV6-5,CASRPGTRGYEQYF,TGTGCCAGCAGACCCGGGACGCGGGGCTACGAGCAGTACTTC
15,TRBJ2-1,.,.,TRBV5-1,CASFRDSSSYNEQFF,TGCGCCAGCTTCCGGGACTCCAGCTCCTACAATGAGCAGTTCTTC
11,TRBJ2-1,.,.,TRBV6-1,CASSEIHEQFF,TGTGCCAGCAGTGAAATCCATGAGCAGTTCTTC
15,TRBJ2-4,TRBD1,.,TRBV28,CASTGDSLAKNIQYF,TGTGCCAGCACTGGGGACAGTCTAGCCAAAAACATTCAGTACTTC
12,TRBJ2-7,.,.,TRBV11-2,CASSLNFYEQYF,TGTGCCAGCAGCTTAAACTTCTACGAGCAGTACTTC
15,TRBJ1-4,.,.,TRBV27,CASRLSTRRNEKLFF,TGTGCCAGCAGATTATCCACAAGGAGGAATGAAAAACTGTTTTTT
12,TRBJ2-5,.,few,TRBV11-2,CASSFVRETQYF,TGTGCCAGCAGCTTCGTTCGGGAGACCCAGTACTTC
16,TRBJ2-3,TRBD1,.,TRBV10-3,CAISESTGKGTDTQYF,TGTGCCATCAGTGAGTCGACAGGGAAGGGCACAGATACGCAGTATTTT
13,TRBJ1-5,.,.,TRBV6-6,CASTRVGNQPQHF,TGTGCCAGCACCAGGGTCGGCAATCAGCCCCAGCATTTT
14,TRBJ2-7,TRBD1,many,TRBV25-1,CASSTRGNSYEQYF,TGTGCCAGCAGTACCAGGGGGAACTCCTACGAGCAGTACTTC
11,TRBJ1-3,.,once,TRBV11-2,CASSLWNTIYF,TGTGCCAGCAGCTTATGGAACACCATATATTTT
13,TRBJ2-3,.,.,TRBV28,CASSDSGTDTQYF,TGTGCCAGTAGCGATTCGGGCACAGATACGCAGTATTTT
14,TRBJ1-5,TRBD1,few,TRBV19,CASRIEGAGQPQHF,TGTGCCAGTAGGATTGAGGGGGCTGGTCAGCCCCAGCATTTT
16,TRBJ2-2,TRBD1,.,TRBV6-5,CASSFRDRGLTGELFF,TGTGCCAGCAGTTTCCGGGACAGGGGGCTCACCGGGGAGCTGTTTTTT
12,TRBJ1-2,.,.,TRBV28,CASSFGNYGYTF,TGTGCCAGCAGTTTCGGGAACTATGGCTACACCTTC
15,TRBJ2-7,.,.,TRBV18,CASSPTGIRENEQYF,TGTGCCAGCTCACCTACGGGTATTAGGGAGAACGAGCAGTACTTC
13,TRBJ2-7,.,.,TRBV6-6,CASSTGLAGEQYF,TGTGCCAGCAGTACCGGACTGGCGGGCGAGCAGTACTTC
14,TRBJ1-2,.,.,TRBV4-1,CASSQILGGYGYTF,TGCGCCAGCAGCCAAATCTTAGGGGGTTATGGCTACACCTTC
13,TRBJ2-7,.,.,TRBV28,CATSPQRDYEQYF,TGTGCCACAAGTCCACAAAGGGACTACGAGCAGTACTTC
14,TRBJ2-2,.,many,TRBV19,CASKGVASTGELFF,TGTGCCAGTAAGGGAGTCGCGAGCACCGGGGAGCTGTTTTTT
14,TRBJ2-3,.,.,TRBV28,CASGLSDRTDTQYF,TGTGCCAGCGGCCTTAGCGACCGCACAGATACGCAGTATTTT
13,TRBJ2-2,.,.,TRBV5-1,CASQPGHTGELFF,TGCGCCAGCCAACCAGGGCACACCGGGGAGCTGTTTTTT
16,TRBJ2-4,TRBD2,many,TRBV28,CASSLFAGGPKNIQYF,TGTGCCAGCAGTTTATTTGCGGGAGGGCCCAAAAACATTCAGTACTTC